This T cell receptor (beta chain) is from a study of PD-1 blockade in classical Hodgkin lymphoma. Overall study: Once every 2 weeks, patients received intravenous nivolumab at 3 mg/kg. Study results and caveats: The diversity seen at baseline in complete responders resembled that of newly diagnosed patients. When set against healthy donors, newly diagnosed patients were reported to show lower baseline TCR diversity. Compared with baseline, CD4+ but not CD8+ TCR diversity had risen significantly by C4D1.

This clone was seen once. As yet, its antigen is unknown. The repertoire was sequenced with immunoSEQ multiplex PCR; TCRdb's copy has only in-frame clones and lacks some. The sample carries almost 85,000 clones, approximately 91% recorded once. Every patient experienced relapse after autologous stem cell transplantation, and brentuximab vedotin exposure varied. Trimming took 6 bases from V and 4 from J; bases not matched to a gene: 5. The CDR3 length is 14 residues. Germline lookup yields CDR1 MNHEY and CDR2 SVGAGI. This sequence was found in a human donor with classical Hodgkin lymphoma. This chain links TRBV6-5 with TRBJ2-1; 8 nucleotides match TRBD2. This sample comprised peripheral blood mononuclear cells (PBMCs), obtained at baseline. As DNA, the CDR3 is TGTGCCAGCAGGGCGACTAGCGCTTACAATGAGCAGTTCTTC. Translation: CASRATSAYNEQFF.